The clone carrying this T cell receptor (beta chain) was recorded once. The data originate from a study of Ad26.COV2.S vaccination and SARS-CoV-2 variants. As for treatment: roughly 18 received Ad26.COV2.S at low or high dose, single or two shots; 5 received placebo; per-sample allocation not given. Day 63 following the first vaccine or placebo injection was when the samples were taken. Generated by immunoSEQ multiplex PCR, the TCRdb table keeps only in-frame clones and is missing some. Among about 410,000 clones, about 90% were seen once, and the ten largest hold around 1.7%. V lost 2 bases, J lost 0 bases, and 13 bases stayed unmatched. The CDR3 loop spans 19 amino acids. Germline V gives CDR1 MNHEY, CDR2 SMNVEV (reference sequence).

Sequences were derived from peripheral blood, sampled in a trial of Ad26.COV2.S vaccine versus placebo. V gene TRBV27 combines with J gene TRBJ1-3, with 7 bases fitting TRBD1. The TCR sequence derives from a person between 18 and 60 years old who received the Ad26.COV2.S COVID-19 vaccine or a placebo. CDR3 residues: CASSLHNPGQTSSGNTIYF. The DNA for the CDR3 is TGTGCCAGCAGTTTACATAATCCGGGACAGACGAGCTCTGGAAACACCATATATTTT.